A selection of T cell receptor beta chains follows, all from one sample in a study of T cells expressing NK-cell markers. TCRdb reanalyzed the 5' RACE reads, giving one entry per CDR3 protein sequence and no DNA. The sample includes roughly 430,000 distinct CDR3 sequences. The sample taken for sequencing was blood T cells: a sorted CD56 or NKG2C T cell subset, CD4+ or CD8+ T cells, or bulk PBMC T cells (not recorded which). These receptors were taken from a woman aged 18-70 years in good health. CDR3s include the opening cysteine and the closing phenylalanine or tryptophan.

v_call	j_call	cdr3_aa
TRBV30	TRBJ1-5	CAWEGQRGQPQHF
TRBV7-2	TRBJ2-5	CASSDLIAGGQETQYF
TRBV11-2	TRBJ2-7	CASSRQGGWTYEQYF
TRBV12-3/TRBV12-4	TRBJ1-2	CASRITGYGDYTF
TRBV11-2	TRBJ2-2	CASSLDPRTRPELFF
TRBV20-1	TRBJ2-2	CSARDRTSGANTGELFF
TRBV30	TRBJ2-1	CAWSKNRGLDEQFF
TRBV20-1	TRBJ1-2	CIQGGQGARGGYTF
TRBV7-3	TRBJ2-7	CASSSQRGYEQYF
TRBV5-1	TRBJ2-2	CATTGGLEGNTGELFF
TRBV20-1	TRBJ2-3	CSARGRITDTQYF
TRBV20-1	TRBJ2-1	CSARGDKATSEQFF
TRBV5-6	TRBJ2-1	CASSLPGQGVEQFF
TRBV29-1	TRBJ1-1	CSVDSLRLGAEAFF
TRBV9	TRBJ1-2	CASSLQIPGAKGYTF
TRBV29-1	TRBJ1-1	CSVERAREAFF
TRBV4-1	TRBJ2-1	CASSLGPGWNEQFF
TRBV19	TRBJ1-2	CASSEDSYLWGYTF
TRBV30	TRBJ1-1	CAWSVGQGNTRAFF
TRBV14	TRBJ2-5	CASSPDRVRKTQYF
TRBV12-3/TRBV12-4	TRBJ2-3	CASSTRDTQYF
TRBV20-1	TRBJ2-5	CSAYSSGGVETQYF
TRBV20-1	TRBJ2-3	CSALKVPAGRGTDTQYF
TRBV7-3	TRBJ2-1	CASSLTAWRGDNEQFF
TRBV7-2	TRBJ1-2	CASSKGTVNYGYTF
TRBV12-3/TRBV12-4	TRBJ1-1	CASSLVSGKNTEAFF
TRBV5-1	TRBJ2-3	CASSGLGTSGGSTDTQYF
TRBV7-9	TRBJ2-3	CASSSVAVGTDTQYF
TRBV7-9	TRBJ2-1	CATTGTSPDEQFF
TRBV20-1	TRBJ2-5	CSVPTQETQYF
TRBV18	TRBJ2-5	CASSPGLGVETQYF
TRBV6-5	TRBJ2-5	CASSYLGKTQYF
TRBV18	TRBJ2-7	CASSPPGQGSYEQYF
TRBV25-1	TRBJ1-5	CASSDTTGGRNQPQHF
TRBV20-1	TRBJ2-1	CSASSVRETEQFF
TRBV9	TRBJ2-1	CASSTQGFNEQFF
TRBV4-2	TRBJ2-7	CASSQEGSSGVGYEQYF
TRBV5-1	TRBJ2-1	CASSLAASGGRSYNEQFF
TRBV20-1	TRBJ1-5	CSAPTMYQPQHF
TRBV12-3/TRBV12-4	TRBJ2-3	CAIWSEGSVTDTQYF
TRBV12-3/TRBV12-4	TRBJ1-6	CASSDQGPVGSPLHF
TRBV9	TRBJ2-1	CASSGERGYNEQFF
TRBV25-1	TRBJ1-1	CASSDRGNPEAFF
TRBV12-3/TRBV12-4	TRBJ1-1	CASSLAMGRVAFF
TRBV7-2	TRBJ1-1	CASSLGRSAIMNTEAFF
TRBV12-3/TRBV12-4	TRBJ2-3	CASSIYGTSGRERVDTQYF
TRBV5-1	TRBJ1-2	CASSLVPGQGSQDGYTF
TRBV7-2	TRBJ2-3	CASSRDKITDTQYF
TRBV20-1	TRBJ2-1	CSADGQGVYNEQFF
TRBV24-1	TRBJ1-1	CATSDSNGATEAFF
TRBV4-1	TRBJ1-3	CASSQDPQGLSSGNTIYF
TRBV7-2	TRBJ2-5	CASSLVNSEETQYF
TRBV10-3	TRBJ2-1	CAISESSGSRNEQFF
TRBV25-1	TRBJ2-7	CASSGRQGGYEQYF
TRBV3-1	TRBJ2-3	CASRVGPRTDTQYF
TRBV29-1	TRBJ2-1	CSVEDRVGNNEQFF
TRBV6-1	TRBJ2-3	CASSQEQGLDTQYF
TRBV12-3/TRBV12-4	TRBJ2-7	CASSPTGPEQYF
TRBV28	TRBJ2-5	CASSLYPPGSGRKQETQYF